The 9 T cell receptor beta chains given below trace back to one sample, sequenced in a study of T cell responses to AZD1222 COVID-19 vaccine (dated by TCRdb to the early 2020s). Taken with the paper, the label for time point translates to: baseline before first vaccination. The receptor library was made with the immunoSEQ multiplex PCR assay. TCRdb provides this immuneACCESS table in a form limited to in-frame rearrangements. Some clones are lacking; in checked studies, under half of them reflect an unresolved V gene, and why the rest are absent is not known. The sample table shows 150,000 to 200,000 clones, and 88% are seen once. The ten largest clones represent roughly 8% of the sample. The sequencing here drew on peripheral blood, taken on day 0 of AZD1222 vaccination. These receptors all come from an adult in good health.

V usage is TRBV9 and J usage is TRBJ2-5; no clear D gene. The germline V and J ends were trimmed by 0 bases and 2 bases, with 5 bases remaining between them. The CDR3 spans 13 residues. Germline V CDR1 and CDR2: SGDLS, YYNGEE. Here the CDR3 DNA reads TGTGCCAGCAGCGTAGCGCAGCAAGAGACCCAGTACTTC. Protein product: CASSVAQQETQYF.

The CDR3 reads CASSPRDIDQPQHF. CDR3 in DNA: TGTGCCAGCAGCCCCCGGGACATTGATCAGCCCCAGCATTTT. The V gene is TRBV3-1 (or the pseudogene TRBV3-2), the J gene TRBJ1-5, with D possibly TRBD1 on 6 matching bases. Germline V gene data show CDR1 as LGHDT and CDR2 as YNNKEL (reference sequence). The CDR3 runs 14 residues. Trimming cost V 4 bases and J 5 bases, with 12 bases left between them.

The chain uses TRBV28 and TRBJ1-6, with D uncertain. Trimming cost V 7 bases and J 8 bases, with 18 bases left between them. The CDR3 is 15 residues long. CDR1 is MDHEN, CDR2 SYDVKM, per germline. This CDR3 is CASISRGEDDSPLHF. DNA of the CDR3: TGTGCCAGCATAAGTCGGGGTGAGGATGATTCACCCCTCCACTTT.

The rearrangement uses TRBV18 and TRBJ1-6, with 7 bases fitting TRBD1. J was trimmed by 11 bases and V by 6 bases; bases with no gene match: 7. CDR3 length: 13 amino acids. Germline V CDR1 and CDR2: KGHSH, LQKENI. The CDR3 loop is CASSSDRVAPLHF. Here the CDR3 DNA reads TGTGCCAGCTCTTCCGACAGGGTAGCACCCCTCCACTTT.

The table lists this clone with a few counts. The chain recombines TRBV5-1 with TRBJ1-2, with D perhaps matching TRBD1 (5 bases). Trimming took off 0 bases at V and 7 bases at J, with 16 bases between the two ends. Germline CDR1 and CDR2: SGHRS and YFSETQ. The CDR3 is made up of 15 amino acids. The CDR3 protein is CASSLDSGNALGYTF. The CDR3 DNA follows: TGCGCCAGCAGCTTGGATTCAGGGAACGCGCTTGGCTACACCTTC.

The chain recombines TRBV9 with TRBJ2-2; unclear D gene. V was shortened by 0 bases and J by 8 bases, with 14 bases between the two germline ends. The CDR3 has 15 amino acids. Germline CDR1 and CDR2: SGDLS and YYNGEE. The CDR3 region is CASSVALNPAGELFF. The CDR3 DNA sequence: TGTGCCAGCAGCGTAGCACTAAACCCGGCTGGGGAGCTGTTTTTT.

The rearrangement joins TRBV7-9 to TRBJ1-5; D is unresolved. This CDR3 is 14 amino acids long. V was trimmed by 1 base and J by 1 base, leaving 5 bases between them. Germline CDR1 SEHNR, CDR2 FQNEAQ (reference sequence). CDR3 nucleotides: TGTGCCAGCAGCTTAGGCCAAAGCAATCAGCCCCAGCATTTT. This sequence encodes CASSLGQSNQPQHF.

The chain uses TRBV4-2 and TRBJ2-7; TRBD1 agrees at 11 bases. The V gene's germline CDR1 is LGHNA and CDR2 YNFKEQ. V lost 1 base and J lost 4; bases outside the gene matches: 3. The CDR3 totals 15 residues. This CDR3 reads CASSQGDRGFYEQYF. CDR3 DNA sequence: TGTGCCAGCAGCCAAGGGGACAGGGGGTTTTACGAGCAGTACTTC.

V gene TRBV5-1 combines with J gene TRBJ2-3, with D unclear. Germline V CDR1 and CDR2: SGHRS, YFSETQ. Trimming took 5 bases from V and 2 from J, leaving 12 bases between them. This CDR3 region has 14 residues. The CDR3: CASSLYTLTDTQYF. As DNA, the CDR3 is TGCGCCAGCAGTTTGTACACCCTCACAGATACGCAGTATTTT.